Presented here are 5 T cell receptor beta chains from one specimen sequenced in a study of OX40 agonist ivuxolimab in advanced cancers. The protocol was immunoSEQ multiplex PCR, while the TCRdb copy is restricted to in-frame clones and leaves out a portion. Altogether about 67,000 clones are present, about 85% being singletons, with the ten largest covering roughly 2%. Source: CD4+ or CD8+ T cells sorted from blood, taken in a trial of the OX40 agonist ivuxolimab. The receptor source for this set is an adult with an advanced solid tumor such as melanoma, head and neck, liver or kidney cancer.

The J gene is TRBJ1-1, the V gene TRBV5-5, with 8 bases that match TRBD1. This CDR3 is built from 17 residues. V dropped 0 bases and J dropped 1; count of bases not matched to a gene: 8. Germline loops: CDR1 SGHKS, CDR2 YYEKEE (reference sequence). The DNA of the CDR3 is TGTGCCAGCAGCTTGGGACAGGGGAGATTTGGGAACACTGAAGCTTTCTTT. This gives the protein CASSLGQGRFGNTEAFF.

This chain joins TRBV7-2 and TRBJ1-1; TRBD1 is a possible D gene (5 bases). The CDR3 runs to 19 residues. Germline CDR1 and CDR2: SGHTA and FQGNSA. Trimming took off 5 bases at V and 0 bases at J, with 25 bases between the two ends. CDR3 in amino acids: CASSARASIGARVNTEAFF. The CDR3 DNA reads TGTGCCAGCAGCGCCCGGGCCTCGATAGGGGCTAGGGTGAACACTGAAGCTTTCTTT. The whole variable domain, filled in from reference TRBV7-2 and TRBJ1-1, reads GAGVSQSPSNKVTEKGKDVELRCDPISGHTALYWYRQSLGQGLEFLIYFQGNSAPDKSGLPSDRFSAERTGGSVSTLTIQRTQQEDSAVYLCASSARASIGARVNTEAFFGQGTRLTVV.

The V call is TRBV5-1, the J call TRBJ2-7; TRBD1 aligns across 8 bases. In germline, CDR1 is SGHRS, CDR2 YFSETQ. J was trimmed by 4 bases and V by 3 bases; bases with no gene match: 0. The CDR3 is 12 residues long. CDR3 DNA sequence: TGCGCCAGCAGCTGGACAGGGTACGAGCAGTACTTC. This translates into CASSWTGYEQYF.

This chain uses TRBV9 with TRBJ2-3, with D possibly matching TRBD2 (6 bases). The V end was cut by 7 bases, the J end by 2 bases, with 17 bases between. CDR3 size: 15 residues. Germline assignment: CDR1 SGDLS and CDR2 YYNGEE. The CDR3 DNA follows: TGTGCCAGCGGTCAGGCTAGCGCACTCACAGATACGCAGTATTTT. It encodes CASGQASALTDTQYF. Filled out from reference TRBV9 and TRBJ2-3, the complete variable domain reads DSGVTQTPKHLITATGQRVTLRCSPRSGDLSVYWYQQSLDQGLQFLIQYYNGEERAKGNILERFSAQQFPDLHSELNLSSLELGDSALYFCASGQASALTDTQYFGPGTRLTVL.

The rearrangement joins TRBV11-1 to TRBJ1-6; D might be TRBD1 (5 bases). The ends were cut back, 1 base at V and 9 bases at J, with 13 bases in the middle. The CDR3 has 15 residues. Germline V CDR1 and CDR2: SGHAT, FQDESV (reference sequence). In DNA, the CDR3 is TGTGCCAGCAGCTTAGAATCGGCAGGGAGTTCACCCCTCCACTTT. This translates into CASSLESAGSSPLHF.